The clone carrying this TCR beta chain was counted at least ten times. Its antigen remains unidentified. The CDR3 spans 15 residues. Trimming removed 1 base from V and 2 bases from J, with 11 bases in between. The germline V gene encodes CDR1 SGHVS and CDR2 FQNEAQ. This sample is drawn from a study of T cells in Graves' hyperthyroidism and ophthalmopathy. About the study: Specimen type is peripheral blood, collected at initial diagnosis prior to any treatment. The study, taken as a whole, reports: The model forecast ophthalmopathy, anticipating it by a median 6.5 months before onset.

What was amplified from RNA transcripts were TCR beta CDR3 regions. Researchers ran a first-round RT-PCR on the TCR CDR3 using the HTBI primer set. TCRdb ran MiXCR on the multiplex PCR reads and lists one entry per CDR3 protein. This repertoire shows more than 100,000 distinct CDR3 sequences, 40% to 50% found once; its top ten account for under 30%. Newly diagnosed hyperthyroidism, duration under 2 months, in patients aged 18 to 65. The V call is TRBV7-8, the J call TRBJ1-2; no clear D gene. The sample consisted of blood. This TCR was sampled from a man aged 35 to 55 with Graves' hyperthyroidism. CDR3 protein: CASSLGFLANYGYTF. CDR3 nucleotides: TGTGCCAGCAGCTTAGGGTTCCTAGCAAACTATGGCTACACCTTC.